This T cell receptor beta chain emerged from a study of Graves' ophthalmopathy and Graves' hyperthyroidism. Notes on the study in general: The model forecast ophthalmopathy progression, reaching under 71% sensitivity and approximately 72% specificity.

The CDR3 is 15 residues long. CDR1 is LNHDA and CDR2 is SQIVND in the germline V gene (reference sequence). J was trimmed by 10 bases and V by 5 bases; bases with no gene match: 6. RNA transcripts served as template for amplifying TCR beta CDR3 sequences. Second-round multiplex PCR came after first-round RT-PCR with HTBI primers. TCRdb independently ran MiXCR on the multiplex PCR reads; one entry per CDR3 protein. This table has 600,000 to 700,000 distinct CDR3 sequences, just over 40% appearing once. Clinical symptoms and serum thyroxine were used for diagnosis; TRAb, thyroid ultrasound and orbital computed tomography were also relied on. Of note for this clonotype: The antigen is not known.

The receptor comes from an adult man with Graves' ophthalmopathy. Sequencing was performed on peripheral blood. This sequence joins TRBV19 and TRBJ1-6, with 12 positions matching TRBD1. CDR3 DNA sequence: TGTGCCAGTAGTTCCGGGACAGGGGGCGCGTCACCCCTCCACTTT. It translates to CASSSGTGGASPLHF.